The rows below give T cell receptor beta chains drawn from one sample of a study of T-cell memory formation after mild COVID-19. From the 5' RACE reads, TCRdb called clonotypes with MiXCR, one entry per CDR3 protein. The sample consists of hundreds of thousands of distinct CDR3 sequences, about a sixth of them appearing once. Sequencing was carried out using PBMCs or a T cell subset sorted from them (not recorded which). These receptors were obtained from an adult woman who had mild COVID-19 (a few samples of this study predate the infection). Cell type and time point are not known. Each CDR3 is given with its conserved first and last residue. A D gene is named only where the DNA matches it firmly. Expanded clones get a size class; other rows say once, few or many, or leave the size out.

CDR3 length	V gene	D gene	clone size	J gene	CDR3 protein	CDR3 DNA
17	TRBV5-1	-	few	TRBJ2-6	CASSLLIVARGANVLTF	TGCGCCAGCAGCTTGTTAATAGTAGCGCGCGGGGCCAACGTCCTGACTTTC
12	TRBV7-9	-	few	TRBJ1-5	CASSLGSRPQHF	TGTGCCAGCAGCTTAGGGTCCCGGCCCCAGCATTTT
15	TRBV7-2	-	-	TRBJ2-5	CASSLGARLQETQYF	TGTGCCAGCAGCTTAGGGGCTAGACTCCAAGAGACCCAGTACTTC
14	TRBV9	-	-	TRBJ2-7	CASSVGTDFYEQYF	TGTGCCAGCAGCGTAGGGACAGATTTCTACGAGCAGTACTTC
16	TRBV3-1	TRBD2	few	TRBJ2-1	CASSQATSGRNGEQFF	TGTGCCAGCAGCCAAGCGACTAGCGGGAGAAATGGGGAGCAGTTCTTC
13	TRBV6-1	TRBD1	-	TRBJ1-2	CASSETDRAGYTF	TGTGCCAGCAGTGAAACCGACAGGGCTGGCTACACCTTC
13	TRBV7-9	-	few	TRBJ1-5	CASSPRGTQPQHF	TGTGCCAGCAGCCCACGGGGAACTCAGCCCCAGCATTTT
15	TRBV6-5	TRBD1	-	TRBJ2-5	CASSWGYRGQETQYF	TGTGCCAGCAGTTGGGGATACAGGGGCCAAGAGACCCAGTACTTC
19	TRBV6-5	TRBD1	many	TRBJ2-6	CASSFQPGQGAGGANVLTF	TGTGCCAGCAGTTTCCAACCGGGACAGGGGGCAGGGGGGGCCAACGTCCTGACTTTC
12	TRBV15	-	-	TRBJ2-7	CATLGSSYEQYF	TGTGCCACCTTAGGGAGCTCCTACGAGCAGTACTTC
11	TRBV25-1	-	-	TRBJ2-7	CAAGGAYEQYF	TGTGCCGCAGGGGGGGCCTACGAGCAGTACTTC
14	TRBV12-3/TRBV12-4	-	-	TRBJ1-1	CASCVGGVNTEAFF	TGTGCCAGCTGCGTCGGAGGGGTGAACACTGAAGCTTTCTTT
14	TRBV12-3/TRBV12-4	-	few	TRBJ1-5	CASSTQTGNQPQHF	TGTGCCAGCAGTACACAAACGGGCAATCAGCCCCAGCATTTT
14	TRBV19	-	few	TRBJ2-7	CASSTTSGSYEQYF	TGTGCCAGTAGTACGACATCGGGCTCCTACGAGCAGTACTTC
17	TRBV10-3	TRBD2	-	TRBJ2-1	CAISEPGLAGLHNEQFF	TGTGCCATCAGTGAGCCCGGACTAGCGGGACTACACAATGAGCAGTTCTTC
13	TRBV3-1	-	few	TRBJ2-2	CASSHEFHGELFF	TGTGCCAGCAGCCATGAATTTCACGGGGAGCTGTTTTTT
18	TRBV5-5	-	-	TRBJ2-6	CASSLVVQGNSGANVLTF	TGTGCCAGCAGCTTGGTCGTCCAGGGGAACTCTGGGGCCAACGTCCTGACTTTC